Sequencing of this T cell receptor (beta chain) was carried out in a study of identical twins. The CDR3 spans 15 residues. Germline CDR1 reads SGHVS; CDR2 reads FQNEAQ. The V and J ends lost 4 bases and 2 bases, in that order; junction bases with no gene match: 5. Overall study findings and caveats: Twins' surplus sharing was weaker for beta out-of-frame sequences. There was an excess of low generation probability in the out-of-frame alpha sequences that twins shared. In drawing conclusions, the study used cross-sectional statistical analysis and did not follow the same donors.

With no exceptions, donors were healthy Caucasians. TCRdb re-called the 5' RACE reads through MiXCR, storing one row per CDR3 protein. The table has roughly 200,000 distinct CDR3 sequences, 6.5% to 8.5% seen once. Comment on this clonotype: The antigen remains undetermined.

This same sample was also taken into another study, of yellow fever vaccine responses in identical twins.

Sequenced input: memory (CD45RO+) T cells sorted from blood. The TCR comes from a woman younger than 35 in good health. The chain has TRBV7-8 and TRBJ2-5; TRBD1 aligns across 9 bases. The CDR3 loop reads CASSSVGQGQETQYF. The CDR3 bases are TGTGCCAGCAGCTCGGTAGGACAGGGGCAAGAGACCCAGTACTTC.